Listed here are 17 T cell receptor beta chains from one sample, sequenced in a study of blood T cell repertoires in COVID-19. TCRdb's copy holds only in-frame clones and misses some; the assay was immunoSEQ multiplex PCR. In the table there are 350,000 to 550,000 clones, approximately 92% of which are singletons. Sequencing input: PBMCs or T cells enriched from blood (not recorded which). All receptors come from a man under 40 who had recovered from COVID-19.

The chain carries TRBV3-1 (or the pseudogene TRBV3-2) and TRBJ2-7; 9 nucleotides align to TRBD2. Germline-derived CDR1 and CDR2 are LGHDT and YNNKEL (reference sequence). The CDR3 consists of 16 residues. The trim removed 5 bases at V and 4 bases at J, leaving 12 bases unmatched. CDR3 region: CASSSRAGGGEYEQYF. DNA of the CDR3: TGTGCCAGCAGCTCGAGAGCGGGAGGCGGGGAATACGAGCAGTACTTC.

The V and J genes are TRBV28 and TRBJ1-1; 7 bases map to TRBD1. The germline gives CDR1 MDHEN, CDR2 SYDVKM. The ends lost 8 bases at V and 10 bases at J; junction bases unmatched: 7. This CDR3 has 11 residues. The CDR3 here is CASARQGLAFF. The DNA of the CDR3 is TGTGCCAGCGCACGACAGGGTCTAGCTTTCTTT.

The chain combines TRBV20-1 with TRBJ2-7, with 10 bases fitting TRBD2. The ends lost 3 bases at V and 3 bases at J; junction bases unmatched: 8. Germline assignment: CDR1 DFQATT and CDR2 SNEGSKA (reference sequence). This CDR3 has 15 amino acids. CDR3 sequence reads: CSASPLAGSIYEQYF. In DNA form, the CDR3 reads TGCAGTGCTAGTCCACTAGCGGGATCAATCTACGAGCAGTACTTC.

The chain uses TRBV10-2 and TRBJ2-5, with D possibly being TRBD2 (6 bases). Per germline, CDR1 WSHSY and CDR2 SAAADI. CDR3 length equals 14 residues. V dropped 3 bases and J dropped 1 base, with 9 bases sitting between them. The CDR3 DNA follows: TGCGCCAGCAGTGATATGGGGGGCCAAGAGACCCAGTACTTC. It codes for CASSDMGGQETQYF.

The chain combines TRBV24-1 with TRBJ2-1; D may be TRBD2 (5 bases). CDR1 is KGHDR and CDR2 is SFDVKD in the germline V gene. CDR3 size: 13 residues. With 4 bases removed from V and 11 bases from J, the gap between germline ends came to 14 bases. CDR3 sequence reads: CATSELTTVQQFF. The CDR3, as DNA: TGTGCCACCAGTGAGCTGACTACGGTGCAGCAGTTCTTC.

In this sample, this clone turned up many times. This sequence joins TRBV5-1 and TRBJ2-7; TRBD1 is a possible D gene (5 bases). Germline CDR1 SGHRS, CDR2 YFSETQ. This CDR3 has 14 amino acids. V gave up 1 base and J gave up 1 base, with 9 bases separating them. CDR3 nucleotides: TGCGCCAGCAGCTTGTCAGGGATGTCCTACGAGCAGTACTTC. Amino acids: CASSLSGMSYEQYF.

This sequence joins TRBV10-2 and TRBJ1-2, with 7 bases lining up with TRBD1. V was clipped by 5 bases and J by 1 base; unmatched bases: 4. Germline V gene lookup returns CDR1 WSHSY and CDR2 SAAADI. The CDR3 spans 14 residues. The DNA for the CDR3 is TGCGCCAGCAGTACGGACAGGATTAACTATGGCTACACCTTC. This translates into CASSTDRINYGYTF.

This chain connects TRBV5-4 to TRBJ2-2; 9 positions match TRBD1. The CDR3 has 15 residues. From germline, CDR1 is SGHNT and CDR2 YYREEE (reference sequence). With V trimmed by 6 bases and J by 3 bases, 6 bases remained unmatched. This chain's CDR3 is CASTYRGRDTGELFF. In DNA form, the CDR3 reads TGTGCCAGCACTTACAGGGGGCGAGACACCGGGGAGCTGTTTTTT.

V usage is TRBV9 and J usage is TRBJ1-2; D is undetermined. Germline CDR1 is SGDLS and CDR2 is YYNGEE. The V end lost 0 bases, the J end lost 2 bases, and 11 bases lay between the germline ends. CDR3 length: 15 amino acids. CDR3 loop: CASSVATSENYGYTF. For the CDR3, the DNA is TGTGCCAGCAGCGTAGCTACGAGTGAAAACTATGGCTACACCTTC.

V is TRBV11-3 and J is TRBJ1-6, with D perhaps TRBD1 (5 bases). The V end was cut by 3 bases, the J end by 5 bases, with 8 bases between. CDR3 length equals 14 residues. The germline CDR1 and CDR2 sequences are SGHNT and YENEEA. CDR3 nucleotide sequence: TGTGCCAGCAGCTTGGGGGGTAATAATTCACCCCTCCACTTT. Translation gives CASSLGGNNSPLHF.

The chain joins TRBV21-1 to TRBJ2-5; the tabulated D call, TRBD2, remains unverified against the DNA. TRBV21-1 counts as a pseudogene. The CDR3 loop spans 18 amino acids. The CDR3 sequence is CASSKELAGDRAKETQYF. The DNA of the CDR3 is TGTGCCAGCAGCAAAGAGCTAGCGGGAGATCGTGCTAAAGAGACCCAGTACTTC.

This clone has more than one count but fewer than ten. The chain links TRBV12-5 to TRBJ2-7; D is uncertain. The CDR3 is made up of 13 amino acids. V was cut by 1 base and J by 2 bases, with 6 bases left in between. Germline assignment: CDR1 LGHNT and CDR2 FRNRAP. CDR3 in amino acids: CASGLAHTYEQYF. Here the CDR3 DNA reads TGTGCTAGTGGTTTGGCCCACACCTACGAGCAGTACTTC.

The V gene is TRBV19, the J gene TRBJ2-5; D perhaps matches TRBD2 (6 bases). Germline CDR1 reads LNHDA; CDR2 reads SQIVND (reference sequence). Deletions cut 3 bases from V and 5 bases from J, with 22 bases between. The CDR3 totals 17 residues. CDR3: CASSIERWDSLGETQYF. In DNA, the CDR3 is TGTGCCAGTAGTATCGAGAGATGGGACTCCCTTGGGGAGACCCAGTACTTC.

The V and J genes are TRBV12-3 or TRBV12-4 and TRBJ1-5; D is unclear. The CDR3 totals 13 residues. V dropped 5 bases and J dropped 7 bases, with 12 bases sitting between them. The CDR3 reads CASSMGREQPQHF. CDR3 DNA: TGTGCCAGCAGTATGGGGAGGGAGCAGCCCCAGCATTTT.

DNA for the CDR3: TGTGCCAGCAGCCGAGGGGGAAATAGCAATCAGCCCCAGCATTTT. This codes for CASSRGGNSNQPQHF. The chain employs TRBV7-9 and TRBJ1-5, with D perhaps matching TRBD1 (6 bases). CDR3 length: 15 residues. Trimming removed 5 bases from V and 0 bases from J, with 11 bases in between. Germline-derived CDR1 and CDR2 are SEHNR and FQNEAQ (reference sequence).

The V call is TRBV18, the J call TRBJ2-7; D unresolved. The CDR3 spans 12 residues. Looked up from germline, CDR1 is KGHSH and CDR2 is LQKENI. The germline V and J ends were trimmed by 9 bases and 4 bases, with 13 bases remaining between them. The CDR3 DNA is TGTGCCAGTCTGGGCAATACGTACGAGCAGTACTTC. Protein product: CASLGNTYEQYF.

The rearrangement joins TRBV6-5 to TRBJ1-1, with 8 bases fitting TRBD1. The V gene's germline CDR1 is MNHEY and CDR2 SVGAGI. The CDR3 has 13 residues. V gave up 2 bases and J gave up 12 bases; unmatched junction bases: 8. The CDR3: CASSYVGQGKSFF. As DNA, the CDR3 is TGTGCCAGCAGTTACGTCGGACAGGGTAAATCTTTCTTT.